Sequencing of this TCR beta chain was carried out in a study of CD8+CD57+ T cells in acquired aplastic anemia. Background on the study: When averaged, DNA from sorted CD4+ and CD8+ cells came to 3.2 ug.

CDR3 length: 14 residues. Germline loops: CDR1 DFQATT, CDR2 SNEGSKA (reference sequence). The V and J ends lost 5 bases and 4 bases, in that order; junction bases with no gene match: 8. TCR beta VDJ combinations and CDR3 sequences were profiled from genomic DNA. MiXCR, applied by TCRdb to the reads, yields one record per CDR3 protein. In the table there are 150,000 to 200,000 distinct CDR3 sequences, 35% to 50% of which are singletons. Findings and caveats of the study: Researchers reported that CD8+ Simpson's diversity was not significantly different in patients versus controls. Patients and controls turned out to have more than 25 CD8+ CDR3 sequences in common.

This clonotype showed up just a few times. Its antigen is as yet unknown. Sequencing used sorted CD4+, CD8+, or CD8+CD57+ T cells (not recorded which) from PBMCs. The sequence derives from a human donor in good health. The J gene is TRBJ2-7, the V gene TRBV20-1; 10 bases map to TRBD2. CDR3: CSAFSGRAVYEQYF. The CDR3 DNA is TGCAGTGCTTTCAGCGGGAGGGCCGTGTACGAGCAGTACTTC.